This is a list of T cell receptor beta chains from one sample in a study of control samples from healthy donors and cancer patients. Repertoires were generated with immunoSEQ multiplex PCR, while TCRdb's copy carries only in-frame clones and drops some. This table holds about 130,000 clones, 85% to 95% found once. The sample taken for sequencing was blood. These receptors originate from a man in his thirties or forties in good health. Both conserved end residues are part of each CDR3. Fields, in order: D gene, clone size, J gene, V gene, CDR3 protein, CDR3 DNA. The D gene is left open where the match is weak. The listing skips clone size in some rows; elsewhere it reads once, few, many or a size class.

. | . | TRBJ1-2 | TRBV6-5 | CASSSDIRGYGYTF | TGTGCCAGCAGTTCGGACATCCGGGGGTATGGCTACACCTTC
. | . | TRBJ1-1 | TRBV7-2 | CASSLGATGLIGTEAFF | TGTGCCAGCAGCTTAGGGGCAACAGGGCTTATAGGCACTGAAGCTTTCTTT
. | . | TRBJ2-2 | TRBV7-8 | CASSLWGAGELFF | TGTGCCAGCAGCCTGTGGGGGGCCGGGGAGCTGTTTTTT
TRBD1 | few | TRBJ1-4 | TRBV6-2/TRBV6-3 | CASSPRSRDRREKLFF | TGTGCCAGCAGTCCCCGATCCCGGGACAGGCGAGAAAAACTGTTTTTT
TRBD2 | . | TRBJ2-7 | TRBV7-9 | CASSQRGASGGTSSYEQYF | TGTGCCAGCAGCCAACGAGGGGCTAGCGGGGGGACGAGCTCCTACGAGCAGTACTTC
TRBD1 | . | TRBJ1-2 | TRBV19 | CASSNRDRANYGYTF | TGTGCCAGTAGTAACCGGGACAGGGCTAACTATGGCTACACCTTC
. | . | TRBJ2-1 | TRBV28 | CASSLGPYYNEQFF | TGTGCCAGCAGTTTAGGGCCCTACTACAATGAGCAGTTCTTC
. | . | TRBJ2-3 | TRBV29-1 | CSTAGVRGTDTQYF | TGCAGCACCGCCGGGGTGAGGGGCACAGATACGCAGTATTTT
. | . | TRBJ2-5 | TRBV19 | CATAPGWLRQETQYF | TGTGCCACCGCGCCCGGGTGGCTCCGCCAAGAGACCCAGTACTTC
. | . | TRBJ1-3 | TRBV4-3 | CASSLQGGNTIYF | TGCGCCAGCAGCCTCCAAGGGGGAAACACCATATATTTT
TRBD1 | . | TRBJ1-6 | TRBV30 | CAWSVGTGNSPLHF | TGTGCCTGGAGTGTAGGGACAGGGAATTCACCCCTCCACTTT
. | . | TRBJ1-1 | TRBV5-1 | CASSLEGVRRVNTEAFF | TGCGCCAGCAGCTTGGAGGGGGTTCGGAGGGTGAACACTGAAGCTTTCTTT
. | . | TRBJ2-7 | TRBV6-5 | CASSYRRDNSYEQYF | TGTGCCAGCAGTTACAGACGGGACAACTCCTACGAGCAGTACTTC
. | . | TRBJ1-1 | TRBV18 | CASSPQSMNTEAFF | TGTGCCAGCTCACCACAGAGTATGAACACTGAAGCTTTCTTT
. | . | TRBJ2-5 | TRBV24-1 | CATSDLERQVRETQYF | TGTGCCACCAGTGATTTGGAGAGACAGGTTAGAGAGACCCAGTACTTC
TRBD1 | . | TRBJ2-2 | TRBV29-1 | CSVRTGMNTGELFF | TGCAGCGTCCGGACAGGGATGAACACCGGGGAGCTGTTTTTT
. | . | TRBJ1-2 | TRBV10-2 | CASSGRGLFGYTF | TGCGCCAGCAGTGGAAGGGGCCTCTTTGGCTACACCTTC
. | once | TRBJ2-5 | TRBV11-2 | CASSSEFSGPATQYF | .
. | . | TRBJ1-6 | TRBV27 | CASSLSISSPLHF | TGTGCCAGCAGTTTATCGATAAGTTCACCCCTCCACTTT
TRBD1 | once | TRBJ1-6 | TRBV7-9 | CASSYTGDGVYNSPLHF | TGTGCCAGCAGTTACACAGGGGATGGGGTCTATAATTCACCCCTCCACTTT
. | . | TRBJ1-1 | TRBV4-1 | CASSQFDTLNTEAFF | TGCGCCAGCAGCCAGTTCGACACCCTGAACACTGAAGCTTTCTTT
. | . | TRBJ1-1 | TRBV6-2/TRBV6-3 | CASSYRHVGPLRGEAFF | TGTGCCAGCAGTTACCGACATGTAGGACCCCTGCGCGGTGAAGCTTTCTTT
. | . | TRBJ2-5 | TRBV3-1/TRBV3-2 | CASSQPTRTGGWKTQYF | TGTGCCAGCAGCCAACCAACCCGGACGGGGGGCTGGAAGACCCAGTACTTC
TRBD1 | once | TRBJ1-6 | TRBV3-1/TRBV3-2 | CASSQRTGANSPLHF | TGTGCCAGCAGCCAAAGGACAGGGGCCAATTCACCCCTCCACTTT
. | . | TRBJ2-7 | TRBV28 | CASSFSPSRRAASYEQYF | TGTGCCAGCAGTTTTTCCCCGTCCCGGCGGGCGGCCTCCTACGAGCAGTACTTC
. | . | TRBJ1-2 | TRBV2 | CASSSQHGPHGYTF | TGTGCCAGCAGTTCTCAACACGGACCGCATGGCTACACCTTC
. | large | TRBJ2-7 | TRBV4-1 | CASSQDGSGTIYEQYF | TGCGCCAGCAGCCAAGATGGGTCCGGGACAATCTACGAGCAGTACTTC
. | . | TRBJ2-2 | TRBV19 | CASRRGELFF | TGTGCCAGTAGACGGGGGGAGCTGTTTTTT
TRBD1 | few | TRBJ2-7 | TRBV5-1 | CASSLGQGMGEQYF | TGCGCCAGCAGCTTGGGACAGGGTATGGGCGAGCAGTACTTC